This T cell receptor (beta chain) was retrieved from a study of spatial heterogeneity in lung cancer. Turning to the study itself: Among detected sequences, beta-chain ones consistently exceeded alpha-chain ones in number. Across the raw uncorrected reads, a unique TCR and UMI combination was observed, on average, more than ten times.

Documented time point: blood at routine non-recurrence follow-up after resection. Sequencing was performed on whole RNA extracted from tumor and nontumor lung tissue, or from frozen PBMC, and the material was left unsorted. The J segment lost 5 bases and the V segment lost 4 bases, leaving 6 bases of the junction unmatched. The CDR3 loop spans 15 amino acids. CDR1 and CDR2 (germline): SGHRS, YFSETQ. Every TCR cDNA molecule bore a unique molecular identifier. TCRdb processed the 5' RACE reads anew with MiXCR; each CDR3 protein has one entry. The sample lists around 70,000 distinct CDR3 sequences, 8% to 10% seen once, with under 2.5% in the top ten. This clonotype was observed at least ten times.

The rearrangement links TRBV5-1 to TRBJ2-1, with TRBD2 identical over 10 bases. This receptor was taken from a female donor with early-stage non-small cell lung cancer. The input for sequencing was PBMCs, taken at follow-up. The CDR3 reads CASSRSSGSDNEQFF. The CDR3 nucleotides read TGCGCCAGCAGCAGATCTAGCGGGAGCGACAATGAGCAGTTCTTC.